The 10 T cell receptor beta chains below come from one sample, sequenced in a study of blood T cell repertoires in COVID-19 (TCRdb year 2020). The library was made by the immunoSEQ multiplex PCR assay. The table was pulled from immuneACCESS by TCRdb, which kept in-frame rearrangements only. Such tables lose some clones; where checked, under half of the loss comes from unresolved V genes, and the rest has no known cause. The sample includes approximately 170,000 clones, with 81% observed a single time. More than 9.5% of the sample goes to the ten largest clones. Specimen: peripheral blood. These receptors all stem from a man between 60 and 75 years old with active or convalescent COVID-19.

This sequence joins TRBV5-8 and TRBJ1-4; TRBD1 matches 9 bases. The germline CDR1 and CDR2 sequences are SGHTS and YDEGEE. The CDR3 has 15 amino acids. V was pared by 4 bases and J by 5 bases, with 6 bases of the junction left unmatched. The CDR3, as DNA: TGTGCCAGCAGCCGCTCCGGGACAGGGAATGAAAAACTGTTTTTT. Translating gives CASSRSGTGNEKLFF.

Comments on this clone: An end of the junction does not agree with germline; a read error may underlie this. The CDR3 DNA follows: TGTGCCAGCAGCGAAGTGGGACTAGCGGGAGGAACCTACGAGCAGTACTTC. Translation: CASSEVGLAGGTYEQYF. The chain links TRBV6-1 to TRBJ2-7, with TRBD2 identical over 15 bases. CDR3 size: 17 residues. Germline-derived CDR1 and CDR2 are MNHNS and SASEGT.

The V gene is TRBV3-1 (or the pseudogene TRBV3-2), the J gene TRBJ2-3, with 14 bases identical to TRBD2. The CDR3 sequence is 20 residues long. The germline V gene encodes CDR1 LGHDT and CDR2 YNNKEL (reference sequence). J was trimmed by 5 bases and V by 0 bases; bases with no gene match: 13. The CDR3 region is CASSQDLALTSGGAQDTQYF. The CDR3 nucleotides are TGTGCCAGCAGCCAAGATTTAGCCTTGACTAGCGGGGGGGCCCAAGATACGCAGTATTTT.

The V call is TRBV2, the J call TRBJ2-1; 7 bases agree with TRBD2. In germline, CDR1 is SNHLY, CDR2 FYNNEI. V shed 10 bases and J 5 bases; nucleotides not matched to a gene: 8. The CDR3 contains 13 residues. The CDR3: CAMKRDRNNEQFF. CDR3 bases: TGTGCCATGAAGCGGGACCGGAACAATGAGCAGTTCTTC.

The chain is built from TRBV10-1 and TRBJ2-2; 11 nucleotides line up with TRBD1. With 6 bases clipped from V and 3 bases from J, the junction kept 6 bases outside the gene matches. In germline, CDR1 is WNHNN, CDR2 SYGVQD (reference sequence). The CDR3 spans 16 residues. In nucleotides, the CDR3 is TGCGCCAGCAGACCGGACAGGGGGCTTCACACCGGGGAGCTGTTTTTT. Amino acid sequence: CASRPDRGLHTGELFF.

The rearrangement joins TRBV14 to TRBJ1-2, with 7 bases that match TRBD1. The germline CDR1 and CDR2 sequences are SGHDN and FVKESK. Trimming removed 1 base from V and 5 bases from J; junction bases left unmatched: 4. CDR3 length equals 14 residues. Written as DNA, the CDR3 is TGTGCCAGCAGCCAAGGAGGGACAGAGTATGGCTACACCTTC. Protein product: CASSQGGTEYGYTF. Full variable domain (outside the CDR3, taken from reference TRBV14 and TRBJ1-2): EAGVTQFPSHSVIEKGQTVTLRCDPISGHDNLYWYRRVMGKEIKFLLHFVKESKQDESGMPNNRFLAERTGGTYSTLKVQPAELEDSGVYFCASSQGGTEYGYTFGSGTRLTVV.

This clone occurred once. At one end the junction does not follow the germline gene, possibly because of a read error. The genes are TRBV10-1 and TRBJ1-1; 10 bases line up with TRBD1. The length of the CDR3 is 15 residues. Per germline, CDR1 WNHNN and CDR2 SYGVQD (reference sequence). CDR3 region: CANSDVGTGDTEAFF. CDR3 in DNA: TGCGCCAACAGTGACGTTGGGACAGGGGACACTGAAGCTTTCTTT.

The chain links TRBV24-1 to TRBJ1-1; weak D call: TRBD1 (5 bases). Germline CDR1 is KGHDR and CDR2 is SFDVKD. V lost 11 bases, J lost 1 base, and 10 bases lay in between. This CDR3 comprises 12 residues. CDR3 protein: CANRFRNTEAFF. CDR3 DNA: TGTGCCAACAGGTTTAGGAACACTGAAGCTTTCTTT.

The genes are TRBV7-6 and TRBJ2-1, with no clear D. This CDR3 is built from 14 residues. Germline V CDR1 and CDR2: SGHVS, FNYEAQ. Trimming stripped 6 bases from V and 4 bases from J, with 13 bases between. The CDR3 loop is CASSQSRHYNEQFF. The CDR3 nucleotides are TGTGCCAGCAGTCAATCCAGGCATTACAATGAGCAGTTCTTC.

The chain uses TRBV18 and TRBJ2-1; 9 positions agree with TRBD1. Trimming at V came to 2 bases and at J to 15 bases, leaving 11 bases not matched to a gene. CDR1 and CDR2 (germline): KGHSH, LQKENI. The CDR3 totals 14 residues. The CDR3 sequence is CASSPGTGSRLGFF. For the CDR3, the DNA is TGTGCCAGCTCACCAGGGACAGGGTCTCGGTTGGGGTTCTTC. The complete variable domain, with remaining parts taken from reference TRBV18 and TRBJ2-1, reads NAGVMQNPRHLVRRRGQEARLRCSPMKGHSHVYWYRQLPEEGLKFMVYLQKENIIDESGMPKERFSAEFPKEGPSILRIQQVVRGDSAAYFCASSPGTGSRLGFFGPGTRLTVL.